The 16 T cell receptor beta chains presented below share a single source sample, sequenced in a study of T cell changes during pregnancy in multiple sclerosis. The assay was immunoSEQ multiplex PCR, and TCRdb's table has in-frame clones only and misses some. The sample holds over 90,000 clones, around 94% seen once. Sequencing used peripheral blood, obtained after pregnancy. All receptors derive from a female donor with multiple sclerosis, enrolled in a pregnancy study.

This chain's CDR3 is CASSEEALLGDSVLSEQYF. The CDR3 bases are TGTGCCAGCAGTGAAGAGGCACTATTGGGGGACAGTGTTTTGTCCGAGCAGTACTTC. The rearrangement links TRBV2 to TRBJ2-7; 7 positions match TRBD1. Germline-derived CDR1 and CDR2 are SNHLY and FYNNEI. The CDR3 sequence is 19 residues long. Trimming took 1 base from V and 6 from J; bases not matched to a gene: 21.

The chain has TRBV5-4 and TRBJ2-1; D perhaps matches TRBD1 (6 bases). This CDR3 region has 17 residues. V lost 4 bases and J 0 bases, leaving 17 bases between the germline ends. Per the germline V gene, CDR1 is SGHNT and CDR2 is YYREEE (reference sequence). The chain's CDR3 is CASSEKKKGGSYNEQFF. The CDR3, as DNA: TGTGCCAGCAGCGAAAAGAAGAAAGGGGGCTCCTACAATGAGCAGTTCTTC.

The rearrangement links TRBV7-3 to TRBJ1-1; D uncertain. CDR3 size: 14 residues. V lost 1 base to trimming and J lost 11 bases, with 17 bases between them. Germline CDR1 SGHTA, CDR2 FQGTGA. CDR3 region: CASSLRRGSSSAFF. For the CDR3, the DNA is TGTGCCAGCAGCTTAAGGCGGGGATCAAGTTCGGCTTTCTTT.

V and J are TRBV4-1 and TRBJ1-1, with 7 bases lining up with TRBD1. Losses at the gene ends were 5 bases for V and 0 bases for J; bases not matched to a gene: 3. The germline gives CDR1 MGHRA, CDR2 YSYEKL. The CDR3 length is 14 residues. CDR3 in amino acids: CASSRQGLNTEAFF. CDR3 DNA: TGCGCCAGCAGCAGACAGGGTCTGAACACTGAAGCTTTCTTT.

The chain links TRBV2 to TRBJ2-7; D is perhaps TRBD1 (5 bases). The CDR3 runs 13 residues. Germline V gene sequence: CDR1 SNHLY, CDR2 FYNNEI. Trimming removed 6 bases from V and 3 bases from J, with 12 bases in between. DNA of the CDR3: TGTGCCAGCAGCCCAAAAGGGGTCTACGAGCAGTACTTC. As protein: CASSPKGVYEQYF. The variable domain in full, with the rest retrieved from reference TRBV2 and TRBJ2-7, is EPEVTQTPSHQVTQMGQEVILRCVPISNHLYFYWYRQILGQKVEFLVSFYNNEISEKSEIFDDQFSVERPDGSNFTLKIRSTKLEDSAMYFCASSPKGVYEQYFGPGTRLTVT.

The chain joins TRBV9 to TRBJ2-2; 7 bases fit TRBD2. The V and J ends lost 0 bases and 7 bases, in that order; junction bases with no gene match: 6. The CDR3 covers 15 residues. CDR1 SGDLS and CDR2 YYNGEE come from the germline V gene. In nucleotides, the CDR3 is TGTGCCAGCAGCGTAGGGGGGGGTACGGTCGGGGAGCTGTTTTTT. The encoded protein is CASSVGGGTVGELFF.

The chain has TRBV6-5 and TRBJ2-7; TRBD2 matches 7 bases. Germline assignment: CDR1 MNHEY and CDR2 SVGAGI. The CDR3 has 13 amino acids. The V gene end was trimmed by 5 bases and the J gene end by 4 bases; junction bases not matched to a gene: 5. This CDR3 is CASSPGLPYEQYF. As DNA, the CDR3 is TGTGCCAGCAGTCCGGGACTACCATACGAGCAGTACTTC.

The V call is TRBV7-9, the J call TRBJ1-2; no firm D call. CDR1 is SEHNR, CDR2 FQNEAQ, per germline (reference sequence). The length of the CDR3 is 15 residues. V dropped 0 bases and J dropped 5 bases, with 13 bases sitting between them. Here the CDR3 reads CASSLAVGVGYGYTF. The CDR3 region has the DNA TGTGCCAGCAGCTTAGCAGTCGGGGTCGGATATGGCTACACCTTC.

The CDR3 nucleotides are TGTGCCAGCAGTGGGCTTCGACAGGGGGATAGCTACACCTTC. The encoded protein is CASSGLRQGDSYTF. The chain uses TRBV2 and TRBJ1-2; 9 positions agree with TRBD1. V trimming: 4 bases; J trimming: 9 bases; junction bases outside the gene matches: 9. The CDR3 is made up of 14 amino acids. Per the germline V gene, CDR1 is SNHLY and CDR2 is FYNNEI.

The chain carries TRBV7-9 and TRBJ1-4; D is unresolved. This CDR3 spans 12 amino acids. Per germline, CDR1 SEHNR and CDR2 FQNEAQ (reference sequence). The V gene lost 4 bases and the J gene lost 8 bases, with 8 bases spanning the gap. Written as DNA, the CDR3 is TGTGCCAGCAGCTATATCCGGGAAAAACTGTTTTTT. Translated, it gives CASSYIREKLFF.

This chain uses TRBV7-8 with TRBJ1-5; tentatively, D is TRBD1 (5 bases). The CDR3 sequence is 13 residues long. Germline CDR1 and CDR2: SGHVS and FQNEAQ. V was trimmed by 5 bases and J by 8 bases, leaving 13 bases between them. The CDR3 sequence: CASSRDRGEPQHF. The CDR3 bases are TGTGCCAGCAGCCGGGACCGGGGGGAGCCCCAGCATTTT. The full variable domain, rest sourced from reference TRBV7-8 and TRBJ1-5, is GAGVSQSPRYKVAKRGQDVALRCDPISGHVSLFWYQQALGQGPEFLTYFQNEAQLDKSGLPSDRFFAERPEGSVSTLKIQRTQQEDSAVYLCASSRDRGEPQHFGDGTRLSIL.

CDR3 coding DNA: TGTGCCAGCAGTTACTCAAATCCAGAGAACACTGAAGCTTTCTTT. Translating it yields CASSYSNPENTEAFF. V gene TRBV6-5 combines with J gene TRBJ1-1; D gene ambiguous. The V gene's germline CDR1 is MNHEY and CDR2 SVGAGI. The CDR3 runs 15 residues. The germline V and J ends were trimmed by 0 bases and 1 base, with 9 bases remaining between them.

The rearrangement links TRBV27 to TRBJ2-2, with D possibly TRBD2 on 5 matching bases. From germline, CDR1 is MNHEY and CDR2 SMNVEV (reference sequence). The CDR3 contains 15 residues. The ends were cut back, 2 bases at V and 1 base at J, with 8 bases in the middle. The CDR3 DNA sequence: TGTGCCAGCAGTTTAGGAAGCGGGAACACCGGGGAGCTGTTTTTT. It translates to CASSLGSGNTGELFF.

The genes are TRBV5-1 and TRBJ2-2; 8 positions agree with TRBD1. Germline values: CDR1 SGHRS, CDR2 YFSETQ. The CDR3 length is 15 residues. The J segment lost 3 bases and the V segment lost 9 bases, leaving 10 bases of the junction unmatched. CDR3 bases: TGCGCCACAAACCCGGGGACAGGCTACACCGGGGAGCTGTTTTTT. Its protein product is CATNPGTGYTGELFF.

The J gene is TRBJ2-2, the V gene TRBV7-2; D not resolved. Deletions cut 2 bases from V and 0 bases from J, with 10 bases between. Germline CDR1 is SGHTA and CDR2 is FQGNSA. The CDR3 sequence is 16 residues long. CDR3 loop: CASSLKLAPNTGELFF. As DNA, the CDR3 is TGTGCCAGCAGCTTAAAGCTCGCTCCGAACACCGGGGAGCTGTTTTTT.

The genes are TRBV30 and TRBJ2-5; D may be TRBD2 (5 bases). Trimming removed 3 bases at V and 5 bases at J, with 25 bases between. The CDR3 is made up of 17 amino acids. CDR1 and CDR2 (germline): GTSNPN, SVGIG (reference sequence). CDR3 in DNA: TGTGCCTGGAGAGGCAGAACAACTAGGACGAGAGGCGAGACCCAGTACTTC. It encodes CAWRGRTTRTRGETQYF.